The 13 T cell receptor beta chains below all came from one sample that was sequenced in a study of T cell responses to AZD1222 COVID-19 vaccine. Clones were read by immunoSEQ multiplex PCR, and TCRdb kept only the in-frame ones, dropping some. The data hold approximately 120,000 clones, with approximately 92% observed a single time. The sample was peripheral blood, taken on day 0 of AZD1222 vaccination. The receptors derive from an adult in good health.

V gene TRBV2 combines with J gene TRBJ2-4; 8 bases are a match to TRBD1. CDR3 length: 15 residues. Trimming took 6 bases from V and 7 from J; bases not matched to a gene: 11. Germline CDR1 reads SNHLY; CDR2 reads FYNNEI. CDR3 coding DNA: TGTGCCAGCAGGGGTGAAGGACAGGGATCGAACATTCAGTACTTC. Encoded protein: CASRGEGQGSNIQYF.

This chain connects TRBV10-3 to TRBJ2-5, with 9 bases matching TRBD1. Germline V CDR1 and CDR2: ENHRY, SYGVKD. The V segment lost 6 bases and the J segment 0 bases; nucleotides outside the gene matches: 2. CDR3 length: 14 residues. For the CDR3, the DNA is TGTGCCATCAGGGGGACAGGGAACCAAGAGACCCAGTACTTC. It translates to CAIRGTGNQETQYF.

The gene calls are TRBV3-1 (or the pseudogene TRBV3-2) and TRBJ1-1; D is unclear. The germline CDR1 and CDR2 sequences are LGHDT and YNNKEL (reference sequence). The CDR3 contains 15 residues. V lost 4 bases to trimming and J lost 1 base, with 13 bases between them. CDR3 in DNA: TGTGCCAGCAGCCTTCAAGCCGAAAGGAACACTGAAGCTTTCTTT. It is translated as CASSLQAERNTEAFF.

This chain joins TRBV6-5 and TRBJ1-1; tentative D call: TRBD1 (6 bases). Germline values: CDR1 MNHEY, CDR2 SVGAGI. The CDR3 spans 13 residues. V lost 7 bases and J lost 0, with 9 bases in between. The CDR3 spells CASKQGMNTEAFF. The CDR3 bases are TGTGCCAGCAAACAGGGCATGAACACTGAAGCTTTCTTT.

This clone was detected once. The chain recombines TRBV28 with TRBJ1-2; maybe TRBD1 (6 bases). Germline V lookup: CDR1 MDHEN, CDR2 SYDVKM. This CDR3 is 13 amino acids long. The germline V and J ends were trimmed by 5 bases and 4 bases, with 11 bases remaining between them. CDR3 region: CASSPGTFYGYTF. For the CDR3, the DNA is TGTGCCAGCAGTCCCGGGACATTCTATGGCTACACCTTC.

The chain combines TRBV7-6 with TRBJ2-5; 7 positions agree with TRBD1. The trim removed 7 bases at V and 5 bases at J, leaving 7 bases unmatched. Looked up from germline, CDR1 is SGHVS and CDR2 is FNYEAQ. The CDR3 length is 13 residues. In DNA, the CDR3 is TGTGCCAGCAAAAGAGGGGGCCACGAGACCCAGTACTTC. Translation gives CASKRGGHETQYF. The variable domain in full, completed from reference TRBV7-6 and TRBJ2-5, reads GAGVSQSPRYKVTKRGQDVALRCDPISGHVSLYWYRQALGQGPEFLTYFNYEAQQDKSGLPNDRFSAERPEGSISTLTIQRTEQRDSAMYRCASKRGGHETQYFGPGTRLLVL.

The chain uses TRBV2 and TRBJ1-1; perhaps TRBD1 as D (5 bases). This CDR3 has 14 amino acids. Germline CDR1 reads SNHLY; CDR2 reads FYNNEI. Trimming shortened V by 7 bases and J by 0 bases, and 12 bases separated the two germline ends. The CDR3 spells CASKAGLMNTEAFF. For the CDR3, the DNA is TGTGCCAGCAAAGCGGGACTCATGAACACTGAAGCTTTCTTT.

The rearrangement uses TRBV6-2 or TRBV6-3 and TRBJ2-7; D is unclear. Germline-derived CDR1 and CDR2 are MNHEY and SVGEGT. The CDR3 is 14 amino acids. V lost 3 bases, J lost 3 bases, and 12 bases lay in between. The CDR3 nucleotides read TGTGCCAGCAGTTATCTAGGACCCCACTACGAGCAGTACTTC. Protein: CASSYLGPHYEQYF.

The chain uses TRBV7-9 and TRBJ1-1; TRBD1 aligns across 7 bases. CDR1 is SEHNR and CDR2 is FQNEAQ in the germline V gene (reference sequence). The V segment lost 5 bases and the J segment 5 bases; nucleotides outside the gene matches: 11. The CDR3 sequence is 15 residues long. As DNA, the CDR3 is TGTGCCAGCAGCCCCGCAACAGGGGCGCGGACTGAAGCTTTCTTT. This sequence encodes CASSPATGARTEAFF.

V and J are TRBV27 and TRBJ2-7; D possibly uses TRBD1 or TRBD2 (5 bases each). The CDR3 totals 12 residues. Trimming removed 6 bases from V and 6 bases from J, with 12 bases in between. Germline V lookup: CDR1 MNHEY, CDR2 SMNVEV (reference sequence). The CDR3 bases are TGTGCCAGCAGGAGGGACCCTCTCGAGCAGTACTTC. This translates into CASRRDPLEQYF.

CDR3 bases: TGTGCCAGCAGCCGAGCCGGATTAGCCAAAAACATTCAGTACTTC. It codes for CASSRAGLAKNIQYF. The chain employs TRBV3-1 (or the pseudogene TRBV3-2) and TRBJ2-4; D call uncertain. V was shortened by 4 bases and J by 0 bases, with 10 bases between the two germline ends. This CDR3 is 15 amino acids long. Looked up from germline, CDR1 is LGHDT and CDR2 is YNNKEL (reference sequence).

This clone was counted once. V gene TRBV10-3 combines with J gene TRBJ2-7, with TRBD1 matching 9 bases. With V trimmed by 0 bases and J by 4 bases, 13 bases remained unmatched. Germline CDR1 ENHRY, CDR2 SYGVKD. The CDR3 totals 18 residues. The CDR3 reads CAISESPTPGTGSYEQYF. CDR3 coding DNA: TGTGCCATCAGTGAGTCCCCGACTCCCGGGACAGGGTCGTACGAGCAGTACTTC.

The rearrangement joins TRBV27 to TRBJ2-7; tentatively, D is TRBD1 (6 bases). Germline V gene sequence: CDR1 MNHEY, CDR2 SMNVEV (reference sequence). The CDR3 extends over 14 amino acids. V was shortened by 5 bases and J by 2 bases, with 13 bases between the two germline ends. The CDR3 region is CASSTDRGTYEQYF. The CDR3 DNA sequence: TGTGCCAGCAGTACGGACAGAGGGACCTACGAGCAGTACTTC.